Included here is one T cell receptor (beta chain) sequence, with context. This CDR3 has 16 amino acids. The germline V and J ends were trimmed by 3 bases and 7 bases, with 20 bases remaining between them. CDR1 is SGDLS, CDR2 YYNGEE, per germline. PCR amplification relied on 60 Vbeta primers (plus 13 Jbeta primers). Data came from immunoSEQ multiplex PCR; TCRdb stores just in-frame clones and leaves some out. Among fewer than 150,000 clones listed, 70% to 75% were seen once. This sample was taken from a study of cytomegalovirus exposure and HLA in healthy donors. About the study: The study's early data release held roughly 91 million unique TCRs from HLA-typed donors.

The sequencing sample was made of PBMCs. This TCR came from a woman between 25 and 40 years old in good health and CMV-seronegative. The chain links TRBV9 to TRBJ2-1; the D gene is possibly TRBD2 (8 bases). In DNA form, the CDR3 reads TGTGCCAGCAGCGAGGGGGCCGGGGGGGGCAGGAATGAGCAGTTCTTC. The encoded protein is CASSEGAGGGRNEQFF.